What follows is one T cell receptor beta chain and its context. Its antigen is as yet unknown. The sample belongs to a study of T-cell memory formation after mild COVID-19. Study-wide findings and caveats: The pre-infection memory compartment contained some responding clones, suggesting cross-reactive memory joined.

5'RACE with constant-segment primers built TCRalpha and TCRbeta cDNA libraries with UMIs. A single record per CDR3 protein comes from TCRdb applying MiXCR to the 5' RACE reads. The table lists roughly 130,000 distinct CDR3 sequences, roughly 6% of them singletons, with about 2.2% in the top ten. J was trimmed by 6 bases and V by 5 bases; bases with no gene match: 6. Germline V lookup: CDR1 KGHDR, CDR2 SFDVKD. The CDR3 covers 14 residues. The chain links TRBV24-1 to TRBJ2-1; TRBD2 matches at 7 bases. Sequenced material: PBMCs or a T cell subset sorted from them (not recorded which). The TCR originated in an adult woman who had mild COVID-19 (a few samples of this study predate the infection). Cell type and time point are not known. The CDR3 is CATSGGSGLNEQFF. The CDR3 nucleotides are TGTGCCACCAGTGGCGGTAGCGGGCTCAATGAGCAGTTCTTC.